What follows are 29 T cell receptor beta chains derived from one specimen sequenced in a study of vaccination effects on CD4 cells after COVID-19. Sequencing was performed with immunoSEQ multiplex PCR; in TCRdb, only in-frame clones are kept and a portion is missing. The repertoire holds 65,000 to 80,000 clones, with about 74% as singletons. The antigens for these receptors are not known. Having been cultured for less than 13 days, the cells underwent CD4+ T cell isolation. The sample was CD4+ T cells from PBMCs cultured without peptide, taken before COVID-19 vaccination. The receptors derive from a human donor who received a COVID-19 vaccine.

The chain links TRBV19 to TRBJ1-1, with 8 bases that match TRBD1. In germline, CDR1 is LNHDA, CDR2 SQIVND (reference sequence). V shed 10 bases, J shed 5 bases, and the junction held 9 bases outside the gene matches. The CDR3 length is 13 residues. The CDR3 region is CATTEDRGTEAFF. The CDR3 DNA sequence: TGTGCCACTACCGAAGACAGGGGTACTGAAGCTTTCTTT.

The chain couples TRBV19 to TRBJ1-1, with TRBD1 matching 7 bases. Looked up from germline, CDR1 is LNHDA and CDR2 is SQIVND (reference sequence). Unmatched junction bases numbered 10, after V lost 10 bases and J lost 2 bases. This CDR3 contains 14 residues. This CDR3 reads CATAMYRGNTEAFF. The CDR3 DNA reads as TGTGCCACCGCCATGTACAGGGGTAACACTGAAGCTTTCTTT.

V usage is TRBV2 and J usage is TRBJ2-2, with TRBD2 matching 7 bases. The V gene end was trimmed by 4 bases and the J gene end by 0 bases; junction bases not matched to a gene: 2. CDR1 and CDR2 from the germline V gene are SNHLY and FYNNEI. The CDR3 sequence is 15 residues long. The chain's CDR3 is CASSGTRSNTGELFF. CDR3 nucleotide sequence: TGTGCCAGCAGTGGGACTAGATCGAACACCGGGGAGCTGTTTTTT.

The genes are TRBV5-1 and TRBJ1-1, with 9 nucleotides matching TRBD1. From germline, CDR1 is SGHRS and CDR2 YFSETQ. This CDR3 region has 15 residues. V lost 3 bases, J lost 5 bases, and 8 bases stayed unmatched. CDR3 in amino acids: CASSSSAGTGTEAFF. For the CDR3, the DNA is TGCGCCAGCAGCTCTTCCGCCGGGACAGGGACTGAAGCTTTCTTT.

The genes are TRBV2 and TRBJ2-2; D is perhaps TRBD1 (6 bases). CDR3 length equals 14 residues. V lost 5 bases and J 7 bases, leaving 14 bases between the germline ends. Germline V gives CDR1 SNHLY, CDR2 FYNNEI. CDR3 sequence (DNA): TGTGCCAGCAGTTTGAGGACAGACCACGGGGAGCTGTTTTTT. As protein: CASSLRTDHGELFF.

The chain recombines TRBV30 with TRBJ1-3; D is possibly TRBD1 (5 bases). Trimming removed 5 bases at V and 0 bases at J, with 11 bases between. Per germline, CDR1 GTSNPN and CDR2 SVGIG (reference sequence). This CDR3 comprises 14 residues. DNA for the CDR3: TGTGCCTGGGGGGGGACCGTCTCTGGAAACACCATATATTTT. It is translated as CAWGGTVSGNTIYF.

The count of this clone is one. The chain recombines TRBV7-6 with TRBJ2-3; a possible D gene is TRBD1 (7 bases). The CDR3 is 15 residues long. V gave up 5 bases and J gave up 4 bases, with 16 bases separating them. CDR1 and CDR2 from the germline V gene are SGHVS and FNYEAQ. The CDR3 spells CASSAGQTAADTQYF. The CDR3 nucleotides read TGTGCCAGCAGCGCGGGACAGACCGCCGCAGATACGCAGTATTTT.

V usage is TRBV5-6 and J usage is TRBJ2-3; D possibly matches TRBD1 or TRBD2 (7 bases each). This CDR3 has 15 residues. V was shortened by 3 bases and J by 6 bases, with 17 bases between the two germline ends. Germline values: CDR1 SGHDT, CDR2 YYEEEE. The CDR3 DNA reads TGTGCCAGCAGCTCAAGACAGGGTAGCGGGGATACGCAGTATTTT. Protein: CASSSRQGSGDTQYF.

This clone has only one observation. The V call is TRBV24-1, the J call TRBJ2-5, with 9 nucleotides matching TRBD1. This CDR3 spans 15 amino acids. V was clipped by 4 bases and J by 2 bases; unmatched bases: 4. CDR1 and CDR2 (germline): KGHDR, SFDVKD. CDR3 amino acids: CATSDPDRGQETQYF. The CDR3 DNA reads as TGTGCCACCAGTGACCCTGACAGGGGGCAAGAGACCCAGTACTTC.

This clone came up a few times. CDR3 coding DNA: TGTGCCAGCAGCTTAGGTGGCAACACTGAAGCTTTCTTT. This translates into CASSLGGNTEAFF. The chain links TRBV11-2 to TRBJ1-1; D uncertain. The V gene lost 1 base and the J gene lost 2 bases, with 5 bases spanning the gap. CDR3 length: 13 amino acids. Germline lookup yields CDR1 SGHAT and CDR2 FQNNGV. Based on the CDR3 plus reference TRBV11-2 and TRBJ1-1, the full variable domain is EAGVAQSPRYKIIEKRQSVAFWCNPISGHATLYWYQQILGQGPKLLIQFQNNGVVDDSQLPKDRFSAERLKGVDSTLKIQPAKLEDSAVYLCASSLGGNTEAFFGQGTRLTVV.

The CDR3 DNA is TGTGCCAGTAGCCGGGACAGGGGGTATGACTATGGCTACACCTTC. Amino acid sequence: CASSRDRGYDYGYTF. The rearrangement links TRBV19 to TRBJ1-2, with 11 bases that match TRBD1. The germline V gene has CDR1 LNHDA and CDR2 SQIVND (reference sequence). V trimming: 6 bases; J trimming: 3 bases; junction bases outside the gene matches: 6. This CDR3 has 15 residues.

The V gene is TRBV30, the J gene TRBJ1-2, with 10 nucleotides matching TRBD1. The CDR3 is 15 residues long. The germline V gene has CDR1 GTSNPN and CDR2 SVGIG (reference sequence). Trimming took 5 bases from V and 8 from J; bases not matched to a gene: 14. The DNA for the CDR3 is TGTGCCTGGGCTTTAAATTCCGGGACAGGGGTCGGCTACACCTTC. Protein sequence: CAWALNSGTGVGYTF.

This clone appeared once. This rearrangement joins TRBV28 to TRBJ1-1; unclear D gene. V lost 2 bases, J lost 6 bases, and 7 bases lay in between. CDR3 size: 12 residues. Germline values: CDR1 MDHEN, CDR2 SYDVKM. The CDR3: CASSLLPPEAFF. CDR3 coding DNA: TGTGCCAGCAGTTTACTCCCCCCTGAAGCTTTCTTT.

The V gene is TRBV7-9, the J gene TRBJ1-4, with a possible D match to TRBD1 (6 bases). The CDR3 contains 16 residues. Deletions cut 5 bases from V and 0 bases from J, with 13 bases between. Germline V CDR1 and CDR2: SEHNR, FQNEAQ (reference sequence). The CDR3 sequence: CASSTGGGTTNEKLFF. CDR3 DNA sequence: TGTGCCAGCAGCACAGGAGGGGGTACAACTAATGAAAAACTGTTTTTT. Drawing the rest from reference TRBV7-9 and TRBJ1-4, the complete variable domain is DTGVSQNPRHKITKRGQNVTFRCDPISEHNRLYWYRQTLGQGPEFLTYFQNEAQLEKSRLLSDRFSAERPKGSFSTLEIQRTEQGDSAMYLCASSTGGGTTNEKLFFGSGTQLSVL.

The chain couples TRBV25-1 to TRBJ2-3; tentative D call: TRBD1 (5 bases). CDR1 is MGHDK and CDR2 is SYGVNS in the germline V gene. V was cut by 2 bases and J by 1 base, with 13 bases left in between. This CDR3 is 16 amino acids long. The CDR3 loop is CASSEIQGRGTDTQYF. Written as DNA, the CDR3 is TGTGCCAGCAGTGAAATCCAGGGCCGGGGCACAGATACGCAGTATTTT.

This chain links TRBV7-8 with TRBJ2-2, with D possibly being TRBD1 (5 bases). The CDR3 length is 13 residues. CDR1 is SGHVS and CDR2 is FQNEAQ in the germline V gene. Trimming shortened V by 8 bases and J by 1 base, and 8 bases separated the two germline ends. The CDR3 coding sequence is TGTGCCAGCGAGGACATGAACACCGGGGAGCTGTTTTTT. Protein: CASEDMNTGELFF.

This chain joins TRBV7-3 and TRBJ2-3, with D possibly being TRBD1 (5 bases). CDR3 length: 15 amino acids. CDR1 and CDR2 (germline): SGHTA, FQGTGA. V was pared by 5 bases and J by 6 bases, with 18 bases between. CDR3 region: CASSRPDSPPDTQYF. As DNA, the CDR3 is TGTGCCAGCAGCCGACCCGACAGTCCCCCCGATACGCAGTATTTT.

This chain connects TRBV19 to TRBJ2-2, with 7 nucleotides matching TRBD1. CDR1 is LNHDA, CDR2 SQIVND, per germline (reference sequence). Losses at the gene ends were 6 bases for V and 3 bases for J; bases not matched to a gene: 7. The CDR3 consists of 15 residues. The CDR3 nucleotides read TGTGCCAGTAGCTCACAGGGGCTCTACACCGGGGAGCTGTTTTTT. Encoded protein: CASSSQGLYTGELFF.

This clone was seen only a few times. The CDR3 DNA follows: TGTGCCAGCTCACCCATCTTTACCGGGGAGCTGTTTTTT. Translated, it gives CASSPIFTGELFF. This rearrangement joins TRBV18 to TRBJ2-2; no clear D gene. The germline V gene has CDR1 KGHSH and CDR2 LQKENI. The length of the CDR3 is 13 residues. V gave up 3 bases and J gave up 5 bases, with 7 bases separating them.

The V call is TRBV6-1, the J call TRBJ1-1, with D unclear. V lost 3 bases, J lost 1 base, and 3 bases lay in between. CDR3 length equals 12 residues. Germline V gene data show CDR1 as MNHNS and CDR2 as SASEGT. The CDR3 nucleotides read TGTGCCAGCAGTGACAGGAACACTGAAGCTTTCTTT. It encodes CASSDRNTEAFF.

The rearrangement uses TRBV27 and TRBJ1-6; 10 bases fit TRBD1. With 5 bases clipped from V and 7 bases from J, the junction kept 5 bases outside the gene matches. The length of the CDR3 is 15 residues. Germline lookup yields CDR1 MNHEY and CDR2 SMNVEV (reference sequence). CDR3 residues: CASSKPGQGNSPLHF. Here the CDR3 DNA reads TGTGCCAGCAGTAAACCGGGACAGGGGAATTCACCCCTCCACTTT.

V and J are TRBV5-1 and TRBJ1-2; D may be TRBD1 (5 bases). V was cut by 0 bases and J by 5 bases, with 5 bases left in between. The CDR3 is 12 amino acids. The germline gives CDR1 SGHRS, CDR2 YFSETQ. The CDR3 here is CASSLGQYGYTF. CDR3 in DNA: TGCGCCAGCAGCTTGGGACAGTATGGCTACACCTTC.

DNA of the CDR3: TGTGCCAGCAGCCTCGGACAGGGGGCCACTGAAGCTTTCTTT. Its protein is CASSLGQGATEAFF. The chain carries TRBV7-9 and TRBJ1-1, with TRBD1 matching 11 bases. This CDR3 spans 14 amino acids. Germline V gene lookup returns CDR1 SEHNR and CDR2 FQNEAQ (reference sequence). With V trimmed by 5 bases and J by 4 bases, 3 bases remained unmatched.

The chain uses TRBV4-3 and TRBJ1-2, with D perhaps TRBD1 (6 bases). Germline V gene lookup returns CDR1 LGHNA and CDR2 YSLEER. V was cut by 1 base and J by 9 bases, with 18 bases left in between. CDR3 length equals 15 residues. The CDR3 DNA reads TGCGCCAGCAGCCAAGGCGGGACACCCCTCGAGCGCTACACCTTC. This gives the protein CASSQGGTPLERYTF.

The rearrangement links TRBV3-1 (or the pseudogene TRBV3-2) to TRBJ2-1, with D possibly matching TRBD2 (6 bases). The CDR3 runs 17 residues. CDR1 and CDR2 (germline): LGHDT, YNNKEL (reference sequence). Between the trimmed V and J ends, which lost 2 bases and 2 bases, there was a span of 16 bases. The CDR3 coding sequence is TGTGCCAGCAGCCAAAGTGGTAGCGGAGACACCTACAATGAGCAGTTCTTC. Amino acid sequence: CASSQSGSGDTYNEQFF.

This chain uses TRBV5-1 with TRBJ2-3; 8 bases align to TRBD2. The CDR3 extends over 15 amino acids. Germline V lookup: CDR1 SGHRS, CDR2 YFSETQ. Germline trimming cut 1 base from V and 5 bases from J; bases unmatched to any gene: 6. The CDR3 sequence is CASSLSLAGGDTQYF. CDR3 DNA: TGCGCCAGCAGCTTGAGTCTCGCGGGGGGAGATACGCAGTATTTT.

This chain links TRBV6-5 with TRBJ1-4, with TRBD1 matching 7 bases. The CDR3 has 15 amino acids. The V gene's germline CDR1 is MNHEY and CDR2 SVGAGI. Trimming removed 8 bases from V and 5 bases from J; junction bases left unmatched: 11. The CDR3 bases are TGTGCCAGCTGCTCATCGACAGGGTTAAATGAAAAACTGTTTTTT. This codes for CASCSSTGLNEKLFF.

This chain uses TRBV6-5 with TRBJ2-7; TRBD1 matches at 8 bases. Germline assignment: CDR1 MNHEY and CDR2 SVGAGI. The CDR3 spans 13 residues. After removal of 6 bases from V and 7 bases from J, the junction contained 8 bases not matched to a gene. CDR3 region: CASRRTGTREQYV. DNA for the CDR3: TGTGCCAGCAGGAGGACAGGGACCCGTGAGCAGTACGTC.

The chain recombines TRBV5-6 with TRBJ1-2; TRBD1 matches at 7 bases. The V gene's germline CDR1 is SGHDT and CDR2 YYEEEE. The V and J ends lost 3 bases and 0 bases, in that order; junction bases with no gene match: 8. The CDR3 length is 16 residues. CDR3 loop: CASSYGQVLTNYGYTF. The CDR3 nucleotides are TGTGCCAGCAGCTACGGACAGGTTTTGACTAACTATGGCTACACCTTC.